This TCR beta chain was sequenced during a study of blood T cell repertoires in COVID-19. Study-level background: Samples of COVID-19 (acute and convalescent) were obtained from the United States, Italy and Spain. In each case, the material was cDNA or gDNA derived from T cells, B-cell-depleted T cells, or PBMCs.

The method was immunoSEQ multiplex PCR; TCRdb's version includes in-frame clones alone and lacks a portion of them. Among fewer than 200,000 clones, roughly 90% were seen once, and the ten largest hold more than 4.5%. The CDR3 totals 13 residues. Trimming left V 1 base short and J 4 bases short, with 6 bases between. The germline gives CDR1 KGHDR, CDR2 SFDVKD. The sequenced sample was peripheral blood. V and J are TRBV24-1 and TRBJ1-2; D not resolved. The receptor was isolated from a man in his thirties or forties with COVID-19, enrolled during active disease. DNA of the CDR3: TGTGCCACCAGTGATTTTAACGGCTATGGCTACACCTTC. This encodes CATSDFNGYGYTF.